A selection of T cell receptor beta chains follows, all from one sample in a study of radiation and T cells in renal cell carcinoma. Here immunoSEQ multiplex PCR was the method, and the copy in TCRdb shows in-frame clones only, minus some. In the table there are some 100,000 clones, 82% of which are singletons. Sample: blood, taken from a patient whose treatment included radiotherapy and nephrectomy. Receptor source: a man in his fifties or sixties with renal cell carcinoma. Both conserved end residues are part of each CDR3. D genes are given only for firm matches. Rows may omit the clone size; those that give it use once, few, many or a size class.

abundance	v_gene	j_gene	d_gene	CDR3nt	CDR3aa
-	TRBV13	TRBJ2-7	TRBD1	TGTGCCAGCAGCTTAGGACGGGACAGAACTTACGAGCAGTACTTC	CASSLGRDRTYEQYF
-	TRBV30	TRBJ1-1	-	TGTGCCTGGAGACATTTTAGGAGGCCAAGGAACACTGAAGCTTTCTTT	CAWRHFRRPRNTEAFF
few	TRBV29-1	TRBJ2-2	-	TGCAGCGTTGTCATTGGACGGACCAACACCGGGGAGCTGTTTTTT	CSVVIGRTNTGELFF
-	TRBV11-2	TRBJ2-2	-	TGTGCCAGCAGCTTAAGCGGAGCAAACACCGGGGAGCTGTTTTTT	CASSLSGANTGELFF
-	TRBV5-1	TRBJ2-2	TRBD1	TGCGCCAGCAGCAAGGGACAGGGGGCAGACACCGGGGAGCTGTTTTTT	CASSKGQGADTGELFF
once	TRBV5-1	TRBJ2-4	TRBD1	TGCGCCAGCAGCTTGGAGATCGCAGGGGGTTCGGACATTCAGTACTTC	CASSLEIAGGSDIQYF
few	TRBV7-9	TRBJ1-3	TRBD1	TGTGCCAGCAGCTCGGACAGGGGGCGAAACACCATATATTTT	CASSSDRGRNTIYF
-	TRBV21-1	TRBJ1-1	-	TGTGCCAGCAGCAAAGCTCGACAGAAGAACACTGAAGCTTTCTTT	CASSKARQKNTEAFF
-	TRBV10-2	TRBJ2-5	TRBD2	TGCGCCACCCTCCCTAGCGGGAGGACCCAAGAGACCCAGTACTTC	CATLPSGRTQETQYF
few	TRBV19	TRBJ1-1	-	TGTGCCAGTATAGGCGTGAACACTGAAGCTTTCTTT	CASIGVNTEAFF
-	TRBV4-1	TRBJ1-4	-	TGCGCCAGCAGCCAAGGACCGTTTAATGAAAAACTGTTTTTT	CASSQGPFNEKLFF
medium-sized	TRBV10-3	TRBJ1-1	-	TGTGCCATCAGTGAGGTGAGCACTGAAGCTTTCTTT	CAISEVSTEAFF
-	TRBV4-1	TRBJ1-3	TRBD1	TGCGCCAGCAGCCAAGGTGGACAGGGAGCCTTTTCTGGAAACACCATATATTTT	CASSQGGQGAFSGNTIYF
-	TRBV7-9	TRBJ1-2	TRBD1	TGTGCCAGCAGCTTAGACGACAGGGATGTTGGCTACACCTTC	CASSLDDRDVGYTF
-	TRBV5-1	TRBJ2-7	TRBD1	TGCGCCAGCAGCTTGGGTGGTGCCTGGACAGGGGTCTCCTACGAGCAGTACTTC	CASSLGGAWTGVSYEQYF
-	TRBV6-5	TRBJ2-1	-	TGTGCCAGCAGTTACTCCCAGTTTGAACAGTTCTTC	CASSYSQFEQFF
-	TRBV7-2	TRBJ2-1	-	TGTGCCAGCAGCTCCTCGCCAGTTAATGAGCAGTTCTTC	CASSSSPVNEQFF
-	TRBV6-5	TRBJ1-1	-	TGTGCCAGCAGTTACTACCGCCATACTGAAGCTTTCTTT	CASSYYRHTEAFF
-	TRBV5-1	TRBJ2-1	TRBD2	TGCGCCAGCAGCAAACCTAGCGGGAGAGGCTACAATGAGCAGTTCTTC	CASSKPSGRGYNEQFF
-	TRBV5-1	TRBJ2-7	-	TGCGCCAGCAGCCAGGGGAGGTCCTACGAGCAGTACTTC	CASSQGRSYEQYF
-	TRBV6-1	TRBJ2-3	-	TGTGCCAGCACTCGACTTCACTCTAGCACAGATACGCAGTATTTT	CASTRLHSSTDTQYF
-	TRBV5-1	TRBJ2-5	-	TGCGCCAGCAGCTTGGGGTGGGGGACCCAGTACTTC	CASSLGWGTQYF
-	TRBV7-8	TRBJ2-6	-	TGTGCCAGCAGACCTAGCTCTGGGGCCAACGTCCTGACTTTC	CASRPSSGANVLTF
-	TRBV6-5	TRBJ1-5	-	TGTGCCAGCAGTTACGACAGGCCAAGGAGAGGTCAGCCCCAGCATTTT	CASSYDRPRRGQPQHF
-	TRBV7-6	TRBJ2-7	-	TGTGCCAGCAGCTTAGGGGGCCCCTACGAGCAGTACTTC	CASSLGGPYEQYF
-	TRBV5-4	TRBJ1-3	TRBD1	TGTGCCAGCAGTAGGGGACAGGAACCTGGAAACACCATATATTTT	CASSRGQEPGNTIYF
-	TRBV12-5	TRBJ1-5	-	TGTGCTAGTGGTTCTTCCCGGGACCGTTATAGCAATCAGCCCCAGCATTTT	CASGSSRDRYSNQPQHF
-	TRBV30	TRBJ2-5	TRBD2	TGTGCCTGGTCCCTAGCGGGGGGTCAGACCCAGTACTTC	CAWSLAGGQTQYF
-	TRBV4-3	TRBJ2-2	-	TGCGCCAGCAGCCAAGATTTGATCGGGGAGCTGTTTTTT	CASSQDLIGELFF
-	TRBV27	TRBJ2-1	TRBD1	TGTGCCAGCAGTTTAGTGGGACAGGGCTACAATGAGCAGTTCTTC	CASSLVGQGYNEQFF
-	TRBV7-8	TRBJ1-2	-	TGTGCCAGCAGCTCTACGGCAACGGAGGATGGCTACACCTTC	CASSSTATEDGYTF
-	TRBV28	TRBJ1-4	-	TGTGCCAGCAGTCGCGGACAGACAAATGAAAAACTGTTTTTT	CASSRGQTNEKLFF
once	TRBV5-6	TRBJ2-7	-	TGTGCCAGCAGCCCTCGGGGGCAGCTCGAGCAGTACTTC	CASSPRGQLEQYF
-	TRBV19	TRBJ1-3	-	TGTGCCAGTAGTCCACCGGGACGGAGAAACACCATATATTTT	CASSPPGRRNTIYF
-	TRBV18	TRBJ1-1	-	TGTGCCAGCTCTCGCTCGGGTGAAGCTTTCTTT	CASSRSGEAFF
-	TRBV6-6	TRBJ2-5	TRBD2	TGTGCCAGCGGCTACGGCGGCGGGAGAGAAAAAGAGACCCAGTACTTC	CASGYGGGREKETQYF
-	TRBV28	TRBJ2-1	TRBD2	TGTGCCAGCAGCAGACTAGCGGGAGGGAATAATGAGCAGTTCTTC	CASSRLAGGNNEQFF